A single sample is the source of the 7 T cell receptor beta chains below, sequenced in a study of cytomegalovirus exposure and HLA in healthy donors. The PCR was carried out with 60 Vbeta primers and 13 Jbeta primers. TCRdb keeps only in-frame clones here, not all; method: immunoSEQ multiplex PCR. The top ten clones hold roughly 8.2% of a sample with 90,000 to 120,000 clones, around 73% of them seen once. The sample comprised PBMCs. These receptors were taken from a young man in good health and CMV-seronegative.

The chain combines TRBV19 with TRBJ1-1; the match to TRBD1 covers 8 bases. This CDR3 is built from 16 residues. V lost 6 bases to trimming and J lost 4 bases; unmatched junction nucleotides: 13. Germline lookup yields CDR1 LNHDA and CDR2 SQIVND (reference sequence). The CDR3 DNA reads TGTGCCAGTAGCCCTGGGGCCACACAGGGGGTCACTGAAGCTTTCTTT. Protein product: CASSPGATQGVTEAFF.

The CDR3 DNA follows: TGTGCCAGCACCTTGAAGACAGGGGGTTTTTACGAGCAGTACTTC. It specifies CASTLKTGGFYEQYF. V and J are TRBV7-8 and TRBJ2-7; TRBD1 matches at 9 bases. CDR3 length: 15 amino acids. Germline V lookup: CDR1 SGHVS, CDR2 FQNEAQ. V gave up 7 bases and J gave up 4 bases; unmatched junction bases: 11.

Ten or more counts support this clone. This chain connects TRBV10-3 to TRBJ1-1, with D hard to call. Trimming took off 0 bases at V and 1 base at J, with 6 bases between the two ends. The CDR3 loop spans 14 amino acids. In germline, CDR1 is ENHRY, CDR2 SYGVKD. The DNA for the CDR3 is TGTGCCATCAGTGAGTCAAGAGAGAACACTGAAGCTTTCTTT. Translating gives CAISESRENTEAFF.

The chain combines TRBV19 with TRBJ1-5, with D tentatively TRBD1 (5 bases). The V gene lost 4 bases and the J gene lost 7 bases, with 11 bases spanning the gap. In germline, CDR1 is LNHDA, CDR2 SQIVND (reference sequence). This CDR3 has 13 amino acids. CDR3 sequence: CASSTQGYQPQHF. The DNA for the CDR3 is TGTGCCAGTAGTACCCAGGGATACCAGCCCCAGCATTTT.

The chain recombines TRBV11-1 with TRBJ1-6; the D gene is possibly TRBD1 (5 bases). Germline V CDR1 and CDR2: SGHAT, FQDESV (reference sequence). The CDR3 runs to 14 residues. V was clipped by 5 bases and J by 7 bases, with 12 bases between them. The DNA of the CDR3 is TGTGCCAGCAGCAAGGGCAGGGCCAATTCACCCCTCCACTTT. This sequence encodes CASSKGRANSPLHF.

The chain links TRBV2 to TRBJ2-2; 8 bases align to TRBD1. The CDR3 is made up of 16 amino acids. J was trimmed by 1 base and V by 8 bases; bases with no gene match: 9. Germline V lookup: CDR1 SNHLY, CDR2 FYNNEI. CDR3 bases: TGTGCCAGCTACTTAAGACAGGGGTTGAACACCGGGGAGCTGTTTTTT. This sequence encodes CASYLRQGLNTGELFF.

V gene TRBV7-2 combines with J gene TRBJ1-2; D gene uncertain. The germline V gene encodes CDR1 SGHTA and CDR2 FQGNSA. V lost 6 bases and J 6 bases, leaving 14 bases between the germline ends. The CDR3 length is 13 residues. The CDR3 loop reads CASSERWMNGYTF. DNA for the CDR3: TGTGCCAGCAGTGAGCGGTGGATGAATGGCTACACCTTC.